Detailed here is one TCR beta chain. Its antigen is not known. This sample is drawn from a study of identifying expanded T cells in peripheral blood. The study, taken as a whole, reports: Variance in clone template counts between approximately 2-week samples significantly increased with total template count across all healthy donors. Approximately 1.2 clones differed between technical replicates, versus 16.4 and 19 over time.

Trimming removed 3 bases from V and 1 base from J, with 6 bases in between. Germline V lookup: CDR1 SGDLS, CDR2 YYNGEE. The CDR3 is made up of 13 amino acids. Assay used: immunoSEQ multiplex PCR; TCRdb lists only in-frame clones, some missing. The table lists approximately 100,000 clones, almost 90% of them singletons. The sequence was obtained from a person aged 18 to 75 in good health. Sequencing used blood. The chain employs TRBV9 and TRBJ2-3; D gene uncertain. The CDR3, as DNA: TGTGCCAGCAGCGCTTACGGCACAGATACGCAGTATTTT. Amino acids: CASSAYGTDTQYF.